Here is one TCR beta chain with its context. The antigen this receptor binds is unknown. CDR1 SQVTM and CDR2 ANQGSEA are derived from the germline V gene. The germline V end is reduced by 6 bases and the J end by 3 bases; junction bases left unmatched: 1. From cysteine to phenylalanine, the CDR3 is 13 amino acids long. CDR3 DNA is the only sequence kept; it has 39 bases, read in frame from the first base. This specimen belongs to a study of cytomegalovirus exposure and HLA in healthy donors (dated by TCRdb to 2016 to 2017). Study-level background: In an earlier analysis of 450 to 750 of the donors, 250 to 350 Gb of sequence data and some 120 million unique TCR beta sequences from 150 million to 200 million T cells were reported. About 280 gigabases of sequencing data and approximately 84 million unique TCR sequences were included in an early release covering roughly 700 HLA-typed donors. Of the 300 to 450 genotyped donors, 65% to 90% were placed in the genetic ancestry cluster associated with self-reported Caucasian donors. The study aimed to test whether cataloging public T cell receptors could reveal signatures of past pathogen exposure. The T cell repertoires of under 700 subjects were profiled by immunosequencing and related to cytomegalovirus serostatus. In addition to the first cohort of 650 to 800 subjects, a separate validation cohort of 120 different subjects was used. High-throughput TCR immunosequencing, statistical association of individual TCRs with disease status, and machine learning were combined to predict cytomegalovirus infection status. A later analysis re-analyzed previously published TCR beta repertoires from 550 to 700 donors and added high-resolution HLA genotyping to study TCR occurrence patterns. Rather than drawing on any new phenotypic data, the later analysis identified candidate immune exposures from TCR beta sequences and the way those sequences occurred across donors. To decide whether each TCR beta V gene segment behaved as functional or pseudogenic, an earlier analysis of some 540 of the donors relied on high-throughput TCR beta sequencing. Donor age, sex, ethnicity and CMV serostatus were compiled together with the repertoire data. Genome-wide SNP genotypes for about 60% of the 666 donors were used in a later genetic analysis, which treated that subset as a discovery cohort. All discovery cohort repertoires had been generated on a single sequencing platform. Both class I and class II loci were covered by HLA typing, at four-digit resolution. The number of donors typed differed by locus, with roughly 629-640 for A, B, C, DRB1 and DQB1, more than 500 for DQA1, 600 to 610 for DPA1, and roughly 450 for DPB1. Roughly 5 DR-DQ haplotypes were handled as single units for association and clustering, since linkage in the cohort was strong. On average, roughly 200,000 unique TCR beta nucleotide sequences were sequenced per donor among some 430 genotyped donors of the cohort, with around 19% of those sequences being non-productive.

Library construction relied on the immunoSEQ multiplex PCR assay. The multiplex PCR relied on a mix of 60 forward primers for TCR Vbeta segments and 13 reverse primers for TCR Jbeta segments. Amplification of the CDR3 region of rearranged TCR beta genes was performed with a multiplex PCR assay on genomic DNA. The amplified TCR beta libraries were sequenced on the Illumina HiSeq System as 87-base-pair reads. As for the authors' bioinformatics: A later analysis counted some 80 million unique TCR beta chains across the 600 to 850 repertoires, and 9 million to 14 million of these chains were shared by at least two donors. Raw reads were error-corrected and collapsed into unique sequences with a nearest-neighbor algorithm that merged closely related sequences to remove PCR and sequencing errors. V, D and J gene segments were assigned by aligning CDR3 sequences to IMGT reference sequences. Each retained sequence needed at least a six-nucleotide match to both a V gene segment and a J gene segment. Rearrangements were called productive when the CDR3 lacked stop codons and stayed in frame with V and J; all others were non-productive. Following IMGT convention, CDR3 was defined as the stretch from the second conserved V-encoded cysteine to the conserved J-encoded phenylalanine. The earlier analysis of 450 to 750 of the donors excluded any sequence lacking an unambiguous match to a single V gene segment. In an earlier analysis of roughly 500 of the donors, V segments were called functional above 56.7% productive rearrangements and were called segregating when the between-donor standard deviation exceeded 5%. To diagnose cytomegalovirus status from the catalog of TCR beta chain sequences, a statistical classification framework was built. A later analysis assigned V and J genes by comparing TCR nucleotide sequences with IMGT/GENE-DB human TR gene sequences. The TCRdist pipeline was used in a later analysis to assign CDR3 sequences and most-parsimonious VDJ recombination scenarios. In a later analysis, each TCR beta chain was defined by its CDR3 amino acid sequence together with its V-gene family, and reads lacking a unique V-gene family were excluded. A later analysis removed nearly 600 highly shared, low-generation-probability nucleotide sequences to deal with suspected cross-contamination and a sequencing artifact. In a later analysis, a clonal expansion index was calculated for each public chain from normalized within-repertoire ranks of inferred template counts. Generation probabilities in a later analysis came from a VDJ recombination model fitted to out-of-frame rearrangements, and those results were checked against IGoR. In a later analysis, hypergeometric tests were used to score TCR-TCR, TCR-HLA and TCR-CMV co-occurrence, with a repertoire-size bias correction applied to TCR pairs. False discovery rates were estimated in a later analysis by permuting HLA or CMV assignments 20 times. In a later analysis, co-occurring TCRs were grouped using DBSCAN, with TCRdist sequence similarity added in when clustering inside HLA-allele-positive subsets. Repertoires with fewer than 30,000 or more than 120,000 public chains were left out of co-occurrence clustering, as were a handful of repertoires with anomalous nucleotide sharing. TCRdb stores this immuneACCESS table with in-frame sequences only. Part of the clones is absent; in the studies checked, under half of the shortfall reflects unresolved V genes, and no reason is known for the rest. The DNA was the basis for D and trimming; V, J and clone size are from that table. The sample's own table lists roughly 62,000 clones. The ten largest account for approximately 2.1% of the sample.

The cohort was made up of approximately 670 healthy bone marrow donors. Cohort members were all nominally healthy when sampled, although unrecorded immune exposures were likely present. The donor tested CMV seronegative, placing the donor among the roughly 350 seronegative members of the cohort. A peripheral blood sample was provided by each donor, and peripheral blood mononuclear cells were used for TCR beta sequencing. Genomic DNA was extracted from the blood cell samples with the Qiagen DNeasy Blood Extraction Kit. Study-level results and caveats: Sequencing depth was assumed to be roughly uniform across donors in the presence/absence analyses, though that assumption may not hold. In an earlier analysis of 587 of the donors, most TCR beta V segments appeared in productive rearrangements about 87% or about 30% of the time, broadly matching IMGT annotations. At a false discovery rate of 0.05, a later analysis linked about 16,000 TCR beta sequences to specific HLA alleles. A further reported finding was that TCR beta sequences accurately predicted the HLA-A and HLA-B alleles for most subjects in the first cohort. The authors suggested that the approach could potentially be generalized to other disease states and immunological phenotypes. Assigning TCR associations to individual alleles was difficult when HLA alleles, especially DR and DQ, strongly co-occurred. The cohort was sequenced for TCR beta chains only, and without alpha or paired-chain data the features that could be detected were limited. Most TCR sequences were observed very rarely across donors, whereas some public TCRs were present in many individuals. The classifier was reported to diagnose cytomegalovirus status with high specificity and sensitivity in both the original cohort and the validation cohort. In a later analysis, TCR association rates were found to vary across HLA loci, with the most associated TCRs seen for DRB1 alleles and the fewest for HLA-C alleles. CMV serostatus was the only immune exposure information available for the cohort. In a later analysis, HLA-associated TCR beta chains showed more clonal expansion and lower generation probabilities than non-associated chains that were equally common. Because counts were too low, roughly 16 rarely observed V segments, including chromosome 9 orphons, were excluded from the earlier analysis of about 500 of the donors. The sequencing pipeline was judged likely to have produced a cluster of highly shared sequence variants as a technical artifact. The study listed 164 TCR beta chains as associated with cytomegalovirus. Because some donors lacked HLA typing at each locus, the association tests relied only on the typed subset. The 87-base-pair reads could not distinguish some IMGT-functional V segments, including TRBV6-2 and TRBV6-3, so those segments were excluded. Linkage disequilibrium might explain the correlated functional status among segregating V segments, but an unknown experimental factor could not be ruled out. A later genetic analysis reported fewer N-insertions in productive TCRs among donors in an Asian-associated ancestry cluster than the roughly 720-donor mean. In a later genetic analysis, a missense DCLRE1C variant was associated with V-gene and J-gene trimming of TCR beta chains, and the association was replicated in an independent cohort. Most CMV-associated TCR beta chains appeared to be HLA-restricted in a later analysis, and the HLA associations seemed to be driven largely by CMV exposure. In vitro tests confirmed that a few of the cytomegalovirus-associated TCR beta chains recognize cytomegalovirus antigens. A later analysis reported that several top co-occurrence clusters appeared linked to parvovirus B19, influenza, CMV and Epstein-Barr virus.

The source of this sequence is a woman between 18 and 29 years old in good health and CMV-seronegative. The material sequenced was PBMCs. The receptor chain draws on TRBV29-1 and TRBJ2-3, with 12 bases in between that match TRBD2. The CDR3 corresponds to CSVTSGGTDTQYF. In nucleotide form, the sequence is TGCAGCGTGACTAGCGGGGGAACAGATACGCAGTATTTT.